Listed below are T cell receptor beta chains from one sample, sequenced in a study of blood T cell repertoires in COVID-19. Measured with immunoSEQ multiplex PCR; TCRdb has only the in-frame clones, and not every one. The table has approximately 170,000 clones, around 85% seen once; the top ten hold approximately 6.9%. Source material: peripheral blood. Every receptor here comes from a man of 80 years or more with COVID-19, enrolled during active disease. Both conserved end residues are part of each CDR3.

CDR3 protein: CASSIGTGNYGYTF; V gene: TRBV19
CDR3 protein: CASSDSSEAFF; V gene: TRBV18
CDR3 protein: CASSVYSRGEQFF; V gene: TRBV2
CDR3 protein: CASSLLMQGGTGELFF; V gene: TRBV7-9
CDR3 protein: CASSLQGNYGYTF; V gene: TRBV6-5
CDR3 protein: CASRLGTGHYTF; V gene: TRBV6-5
CDR3 protein: CASSPGARLGYTF; V gene: TRBV5-4
CDR3 protein: CAISELVTQGGLGYEQYF; V gene: TRBV10-3
CDR3 protein: CASSYDSGNQPQHF; V gene: TRBV16
CDR3 protein: CASSPTGLTEAFF; V gene: TRBV6-6
CDR3 protein: CASSPQPGTGIEAFF; V gene: TRBV9
CDR3 protein: CASSLEGGVSGANVLTF; V gene: TRBV7-9
CDR3 protein: CASSVAWTDNEQFF; V gene: TRBV9
CDR3 protein: CASSQDVGVYGYTF; V gene: TRBV4-3